The 29 T cell receptor beta chains given below trace back to one sample, sequenced in a study of a mutant IDH1 vaccine in newly diagnosed glioma listed by TCRdb under 2021. Receptor libraries were prepared by the immunoSEQ multiplex PCR assay. TCRdb took this table from immuneACCESS and kept in-frame rearrangements with V and J called. Such tables lack part of the clones; where checked against another copy, unresolved V genes explain under half of the gap, and the rest is unexplained. In this sample the table shows roughly 60,000 clones, approximately 81% of which occur a single time. Roughly 4% of the sample rests with the top ten. These TCRs' antigens remain unknown. The time point label of this sample denotes: week 23, last vaccination. Every vaccine dose consisted of 300 ug of a 20-mer mutant IDH1 peptide in Montanide, administered subcutaneously together with topical imiquimod. The input for sequencing was PBMCs, taken from a glioma patient whose treatment included an IDH1 peptide vaccine. The source of these receptors is a man aged 25 to 45 with glioma.

The gene calls are TRBV28 and TRBJ1-2; 7 nucleotides agree with TRBD1. In germline, CDR1 is MDHEN, CDR2 SYDVKM. This CDR3 region has 16 residues. J gave up 3 bases and V 6 bases, and 13 bases lay outside the gene matches. This CDR3 reads CASRGGGAPVDYGYTF. The CDR3 coding sequence is TGTGCCAGCAGAGGAGGGGGCGCGCCAGTAGACTATGGCTACACCTTC.

On this clone itself: The sample carries other DNA sequences with the same CDR3. The chain couples TRBV2 to TRBJ2-7; D tentatively reads TRBD1 or TRBD2 (5 bases each). Deletions cut 2 bases from V and 4 bases from J, with 12 bases between. The CDR3 sequence is 14 residues long. Germline values: CDR1 SNHLY, CDR2 FYNNEI. The CDR3 DNA follows: TGTGCCAGCAGTGAACAGGGTGAGGGATACGAGCAGTACTTC. Translated, it gives CASSEQGEGYEQYF.

This clone was detected a few times. The genes are TRBV5-1 and TRBJ1-2, with TRBD1 identical over 8 bases. V shed 3 bases, J shed 1 base, and the junction held 8 bases outside the gene matches. The CDR3 is 16 residues long. Per the germline V gene, CDR1 is SGHRS and CDR2 is YFSETQ. CDR3 coding DNA: TGCGCCAGCAGCTCGACCGGGGACAGGATTAACTATGGCTACACCTTC. Protein: CASSSTGDRINYGYTF.

V is TRBV30 and J is TRBJ2-2, with unresolved D. This CDR3 contains 13 residues. Germline CDR1 and CDR2: GTSNPN and SVGIG (reference sequence). Trimming left V 6 bases short and J 1 base short, with 9 bases between. The CDR3 loop reads CACGEENTGELFF. CDR3 in DNA: TGTGCCTGTGGTGAGGAGAACACCGGGGAGCTGTTTTTT.

CDR3 loop: CASSPQRRANYGYTF. In nucleotides, the CDR3 is TGTGCCAGCAGCCCCCAAAGACGGGCTAACTATGGCTACACCTTC. The chain is built from TRBV9 and TRBJ1-2; D is ambiguous. V lost 4 bases and J lost 0, with 13 bases in between. The CDR3 sequence is 15 residues long. Germline loops: CDR1 SGDLS, CDR2 YYNGEE. Combining the CDR3 with reference TRBV9 and TRBJ1-2 gives the whole variable domain DSGVTQTPKHLITATGQRVTLRCSPRSGDLSVYWYQQSLDQGLQFLIQYYNGEERAKGNILERFSAQQFPDLHSELNLSSLELGDSALYFCASSPQRRANYGYTFGSGTRLTVV.

J is TRBJ1-2 and V is TRBV6-5; D is uncertain. Deletions cut 5 bases from V and 0 bases from J, with 13 bases between. Per germline, CDR1 MNHEY and CDR2 SVGAGI. The CDR3 is 15 residues long. DNA for the CDR3: TGTGCCAGCAGTCTCTGGGCCAGGCCTAACTATGGCTACACCTTC. Protein sequence: CASSLWARPNYGYTF.

The chain employs TRBV6-1 and TRBJ1-5; 8 nucleotides align to TRBD1. This CDR3 comprises 14 residues. The V and J ends lost 7 bases and 3 bases, in that order; junction bases with no gene match: 5. Germline CDR1 and CDR2: MNHNS and SASEGT. Written as DNA, the CDR3 is TGTGCCAGCATAACAGGGGGGTACAATCAGCCCCAGCATTTT. Amino acids: CASITGGYNQPQHF.

The chain joins TRBV28 to TRBJ1-3; 9 positions agree with TRBD1. J was trimmed by 4 bases and V by 6 bases; bases with no gene match: 10. The CDR3 length is 16 residues. Germline V gene lookup returns CDR1 MDHEN and CDR2 SYDVKM. CDR3 nucleotide sequence: TGTGCCAGCAGACCCGCCGGGACAGGGCTGGGAAACACCATATATTTT. Translation: CASRPAGTGLGNTIYF.

The V and J genes are TRBV11-2 and TRBJ1-1; tentatively, D is TRBD1 (6 bases). Germline-derived CDR1 and CDR2 are SGHAT and FQNNGV. V shed 0 bases and J shed 4 bases, with 9 bases lying between them. CDR3 length equals 14 residues. The CDR3 sequence is CASSLDTGSTEAFF. CDR3 nucleotides: TGTGCCAGCAGCTTAGATACAGGGTCCACTGAAGCTTTCTTT.

The gene calls are TRBV11-2 and TRBJ1-1; D not certain. The CDR3 is 13 amino acids. The V and J ends lost 4 bases and 1 base respectively, with 7 bases between them. Germline V gene lookup returns CDR1 SGHAT and CDR2 FQNNGV. The CDR3 is CASSSGRNTEAFF. In DNA, the CDR3 is TGTGCCAGCAGCTCCGGGAGGAACACTGAAGCTTTCTTT.

This chain links TRBV5-1 with TRBJ2-4, with 11 bases aligning to TRBD2. This CDR3 spans 19 amino acids. From germline, CDR1 is SGHRS and CDR2 YFSETQ. V lost 2 bases and J lost 0; bases outside the gene matches: 10. The DNA for the CDR3 is TGCGCCAGCAGCTTTACGACTAGCGGGGCGCTTCTAGCCAAAAACATTCAGTACTTC. The encoded protein is CASSFTTSGALLAKNIQYF.

The chain uses TRBV15 and TRBJ1-1, with a possible D match to TRBD1 (6 bases). The CDR3 loop spans 17 amino acids. Trimming removed 0 bases from V and 3 bases from J, with 17 bases in between. The germline V gene has CDR1 LNHNV and CDR2 YYDKDF (reference sequence). The CDR3 sequence is CATSRDRWGGRDTEAFF. DNA of the CDR3: TGTGCCACCAGCAGAGATCGGTGGGGGGGCAGGGACACTGAAGCTTTCTTT.

The V gene is TRBV6-5, the J gene TRBJ1-3; no clear D. Germline V gene sequence: CDR1 MNHEY, CDR2 SVGAGI. V dropped 0 bases and J dropped 3 bases, with 9 bases sitting between them. This CDR3 has 15 residues. The CDR3 DNA reads as TGTGCCAGCAGTTACTCGATGAACCTTGGAAACACCATATATTTT. Amino acids: CASSYSMNLGNTIYF.

The chain recombines TRBV5-4 with TRBJ2-6; unclear D gene. V gave up 4 bases and J gave up 0 bases, with 14 bases separating them. CDR3 size: 17 residues. CDR1 is SGHNT, CDR2 YYREEE, per germline (reference sequence). The CDR3 bases are TGTGCCAGCAGCCCCTCGGACCAGCTCTCTGGGGCCAACGTCCTGACTTTC. It translates to CASSPSDQLSGANVLTF.

The rearrangement joins TRBV5-6 to TRBJ2-5, with 10 bases identical to TRBD1. J gave up 5 bases and V 3 bases, and 7 bases lay outside the gene matches. CDR1 and CDR2 from the germline V gene are SGHDT and YYEEEE. The CDR3 contains 15 residues. CDR3 DNA sequence: TGTGCCAGCAGCTGGGACAGGGGAGGATCGGAGACCCAGTACTTC. Residues: CASSWDRGGSETQYF.

This chain joins TRBV27 and TRBJ1-5; the match to TRBD1 covers 7 bases. Germline CDR1 and CDR2: MNHEY and SMNVEV (reference sequence). With 6 bases clipped from V and 5 bases from J, the junction kept 4 bases outside the gene matches. The CDR3 runs 13 residues. The CDR3 sequence is CASSHDRDQPQHF. The CDR3 region has the DNA TGTGCCAGCAGCCACGACAGGGATCAGCCCCAGCATTTT.

The gene calls are TRBV6-6 and TRBJ1-5; 7 bases align to TRBD1. Looked up from germline, CDR1 is MNHNY and CDR2 is SVGAGI (reference sequence). This CDR3 has 14 amino acids. V shed 6 bases, J shed 4 bases, and the junction held 6 bases outside the gene matches. This CDR3 reads CASRQMTGNQPQHF. The CDR3, as DNA: TGTGCCAGCAGGCAAATGACAGGGAATCAGCCCCAGCATTTT.

The rearrangement uses TRBV7-9 and TRBJ1-5; the D is unclear. CDR3 size: 14 residues. The V gene lost 6 bases and the J gene lost 4 bases, with 13 bases spanning the gap. CDR1 and CDR2 from the germline V gene are SEHNR and FQNEAQ (reference sequence). The DNA for the CDR3 is TGTGCCAGCAGAGCTCGTTACGGGAATCAGCCCCAGCATTTT. Its translation: CASRARYGNQPQHF.

The V gene is TRBV7-9, the J gene TRBJ2-2, with D maybe TRBD1 (6 bases). The CDR3 is 16 amino acids. The germline gives CDR1 SEHNR, CDR2 FQNEAQ (reference sequence). The germline V and J ends were trimmed by 5 bases and 0 bases, with 13 bases remaining between them. The CDR3: CASSPLSGANTGELFF. In DNA form, the CDR3 reads TGTGCCAGCAGCCCCCTGTCAGGGGCGAACACCGGGGAGCTGTTTTTT.

V gene TRBV6-1 combines with J gene TRBJ2-5; 7 bases are a match to TRBD1. In germline, CDR1 is MNHNS, CDR2 SASEGT. The ends lost 6 bases at V and 4 bases at J; junction bases unmatched: 5. This CDR3 has 13 residues. CDR3: CASRETGRETQYF. Here the CDR3 DNA reads TGTGCCAGCAGGGAGACAGGGCGAGAGACCCAGTACTTC.

This chain connects TRBV5-1 to TRBJ1-5, with 9 bases lining up with TRBD1. This CDR3 spans 15 amino acids. V lost 0 bases, J lost 6 bases, and 4 bases stayed unmatched. Germline V gene sequence: CDR1 SGHRS, CDR2 YFSETQ. CDR3 nucleotides: TGCGCCAGCAGCTTGGACAGGGGGCTCGGTCAGCCCCAGCATTTT. Amino acids: CASSLDRGLGQPQHF.

This chain joins TRBV19 and TRBJ2-3; D is unclear. This CDR3 is built from 13 residues. The ends were cut back, 7 bases at V and 4 bases at J, with 12 bases in the middle. CDR1 and CDR2 (germline): LNHDA, SQIVND (reference sequence). The CDR3 here is CASTPRSPDTQYF. CDR3 in DNA: TGTGCCAGTACTCCCCGTTCACCAGATACGCAGTATTTT.

The chain uses TRBV11-1 and TRBJ1-1, with D perhaps TRBD1 (6 bases). The CDR3 spans 17 residues. V lost 2 bases to trimming and J lost 0 bases, with 16 bases between them. Germline loops: CDR1 SGHAT, CDR2 FQDESV (reference sequence). The DNA of the CDR3 is TGTGCCAGCAGCTTACCCTCGGCAGGGGCAATGAACACTGAAGCTTTCTTT. Protein sequence: CASSLPSAGAMNTEAFF.

The rearrangement links TRBV27 to TRBJ2-7, with D uncertain. The V and J ends lost 2 bases and 1 base respectively, with 12 bases between them. The CDR3 has 15 amino acids. The germline gives CDR1 MNHEY, CDR2 SMNVEV (reference sequence). The CDR3 sequence is CASSLSRAHSYEQYF. Here the CDR3 DNA reads TGTGCCAGCAGTTTAAGTAGGGCACATTCCTACGAGCAGTACTTC.

J is TRBJ2-2 and V is TRBV5-6, with a tentative D call TRBD1 (5 bases). This CDR3 comprises 16 residues. CDR1 and CDR2 from the germline V gene are SGHDT and YYEEEE. The V and J ends lost 1 base and 5 bases respectively, with 15 bases between them. The CDR3, as DNA: TGTGCCAGCAGCTTGACCCCAGGGCGATCGACCGGGGAGCTGTTTTTT. Translation: CASSLTPGRSTGELFF.

This clone has more than one count but fewer than ten. The chain uses TRBV25-1 and TRBJ1-1; a weak D match, TRBD1 (5 bases). Germline V gene data show CDR1 as MGHDK and CDR2 as SYGVNS. CDR3 length: 12 amino acids. V was trimmed by 0 bases and J by 14 bases, leaving 13 bases between them. This CDR3 reads CASSEYQDIAFF. Here the CDR3 DNA reads TGTGCCAGCAGTGAATATCAGGACATCGCCTTCTTT.

This clone was detected a few times. The V gene is TRBV9, the J gene TRBJ1-1; no reliable D call. The V gene's germline CDR1 is SGDLS and CDR2 YYNGEE. The CDR3 has 15 amino acids. V was cut by 0 bases and J by 3 bases, with 12 bases left in between. CDR3 coding DNA: TGTGCCAGCAGCGTAGACGGCGTTTTAGACACTGAAGCTTTCTTT. Translating it yields CASSVDGVLDTEAFF.

This rearrangement joins TRBV30 to TRBJ2-7; possible D gene TRBD1, 5 bases. From germline, CDR1 is GTSNPN and CDR2 SVGIG (reference sequence). This CDR3 is built from 14 residues. The V gene lost 7 bases and the J gene lost 0 bases, with 16 bases spanning the gap. The chain's CDR3 is CAYSRQPFSYEQYF. In nucleotides, the CDR3 is TGTGCCTATTCAAGACAGCCGTTCTCCTACGAGCAGTACTTC.

The chain employs TRBV2 and TRBJ1-1; D is ambiguous. The CDR3 has 14 amino acids. The V and J ends lost 2 bases and 0 bases respectively, with 7 bases between them. CDR1 SNHLY and CDR2 FYNNEI come from the germline V gene. CDR3 DNA sequence: TGTGCCAGCAGTGAATTTTCTTTGAACACTGAAGCTTTCTTT. As protein: CASSEFSLNTEAFF.